A single sample is the source of the 13 T cell receptor beta chains below, sequenced in a study of blood T cell repertoires in COVID-19. Some clones are missing from TCRdb's copy, which holds only in-frame ones; the method was immunoSEQ multiplex PCR. The data show fewer than 450,000 clones, about nine tenths seen once. Sequences were obtained from peripheral blood. The receptors here all came from a woman aged 45-65 years with COVID-19, enrolled during active disease.

The gene calls are TRBV5-1 and TRBJ2-1; 14 bases are a match to TRBD2. CDR1 and CDR2 (germline): SGHRS, YFSETQ. There are 15 residues in the CDR3. Losses at the gene ends were 1 base for V and 9 bases for J; bases not matched to a gene: 3. The DNA of the CDR3 is TGCGCCAGCAGCTTGTGGACTAGCGGGGGGATTGAGCAGTTCTTC. Amino acids: CASSLWTSGGIEQFF.

The chain employs TRBV6-1 and TRBJ2-7, with a weak D call TRBD2 (6 bases). There are 12 residues in the CDR3. Deletions cut 2 bases from V and 10 bases from J, with 12 bases between. Germline V gives CDR1 MNHNS, CDR2 SASEGT. The CDR3 here is CASSEWRGAQYF. In DNA, the CDR3 is TGTGCCAGCAGTGAATGGCGGGGCGCTCAGTACTTC.

The V and J genes are TRBV19 and TRBJ1-1, with D unclear. V lost 7 bases, J lost 0 bases, and 12 bases lay in between. CDR3 size: 14 residues. Per the germline V gene, CDR1 is LNHDA and CDR2 is SQIVND (reference sequence). The CDR3 bases are TGTGCCAGTAACGTCGCAGATATGAACACTGAAGCTTTCTTT. Its translation is CASNVADMNTEAFF.

The table lists this clone with many counts. This chain joins TRBV2 and TRBJ1-1, with a weak D call TRBD1 (5 bases). Trimming stripped 7 bases from V and 1 base from J, with 10 bases between. This CDR3 contains 13 residues. The germline CDR1 and CDR2 sequences are SNHLY and FYNNEI. The CDR3 reads CASMADTNTEAFF. The CDR3 nucleotides read TGTGCCAGCATGGCGGACACGAACACTGAAGCTTTCTTT.

The chain employs TRBV2 and TRBJ1-1; 7 nucleotides match TRBD1. Per the germline V gene, CDR1 is SNHLY and CDR2 is FYNNEI. The ends lost 0 bases at V and 3 bases at J; junction bases unmatched: 4. This CDR3 has 15 amino acids. The CDR3, as DNA: TGTGCCAGCAGTGAAGCGCGGCAGGGGGACACTGAAGCTTTCTTT. As protein: CASSEARQGDTEAFF.

The rearrangement uses TRBV9 and TRBJ1-3, with a possible D match to TRBD1 (5 bases). CDR1 is SGDLS, CDR2 YYNGEE, per germline. The V and J ends lost 1 base and 4 bases respectively, with 9 bases between them. CDR3 size: 14 residues. The CDR3 DNA reads as TGTGCCAGCAGCGTATCAGGGTCCGGAAACACCATATATTTT. Amino acid sequence: CASSVSGSGNTIYF.

V and J are TRBV19 and TRBJ2-7; D is possibly TRBD1 (6 bases). This CDR3 has 14 residues. Between the trimmed V and J ends, which lost 4 bases and 2 bases, there was a span of 12 bases. Germline-derived CDR1 and CDR2 are LNHDA and SQIVND (reference sequence). The CDR3, as DNA: TGTGCCAGTAGTAGCCTGGACAGCCCCTACGAGCAGTACTTC. Encoded protein: CASSSLDSPYEQYF.

The chain uses TRBV2 and TRBJ2-3; 7 bases match TRBD2. CDR1 is SNHLY, CDR2 FYNNEI, per germline. CDR3 length equals 14 residues. The junction had 7 bases not matched to a gene; V was cut back by 7 bases and J by 3 bases. As DNA, the CDR3 is TGTGCCAGCACACGGGACTACTCAACAGATACGCAGTATTTT. It yields the protein CASTRDYSTDTQYF.

This rearrangement joins TRBV2 to TRBJ2-2, with D possibly matching TRBD1 (5 bases). Trimming took 7 bases from V and 2 from J, leaving 11 bases between them. This CDR3 is built from 14 residues. Germline V gives CDR1 SNHLY, CDR2 FYNNEI. Here the CDR3 DNA reads TGTGCCAGCAAAGGGGATTTTAACACCGGGGAGCTGTTTTTT. This encodes CASKGDFNTGELFF.

V is TRBV10-2 and J is TRBJ1-5; no clear D gene. Deletions cut 6 bases from V and 5 bases from J, with 17 bases between. The CDR3 runs 15 residues. The germline V gene has CDR1 WSHSY and CDR2 SAAADI. The DNA of the CDR3 is TGCGCCAGCAGACCCCTGAACAGTCCTGATCAGCCCCAGCATTTT. Protein: CASRPLNSPDQPQHF.

This clone was seen only once. V usage is TRBV2 and J usage is TRBJ2-7, with D tentatively TRBD1 (7 bases). Trimming took 6 bases from V and 4 from J, leaving 13 bases between them. CDR3 length: 13 residues. Germline lookup yields CDR1 SNHLY and CDR2 FYNNEI. The CDR3 loop is CASRPQGGYEQYF. The DNA of the CDR3 is TGTGCCAGCAGGCCCCAGGGGGGATACGAGCAGTACTTC. The whole variable domain, remainder taken from reference TRBV2 and TRBJ2-7, is EPEVTQTPSHQVTQMGQEVILRCVPISNHLYFYWYRQILGQKVEFLVSFYNNEISEKSEIFDDQFSVERPDGSNFTLKIRSTKLEDSAMYFCASRPQGGYEQYFGPGTRLTVT.

This clone was counted a few times. V and J are TRBV29-1 and TRBJ1-1; 10 nucleotides match TRBD1. Germline V lookup: CDR1 SQVTM, CDR2 ANQGSEA. The V and J ends lost 5 bases and 0 bases, in that order; junction bases with no gene match: 3. This CDR3 contains 14 residues. The chain's CDR3 is CSVLGTGVNTEAFF. CDR3 DNA: TGCAGCGTTTTAGGGACAGGGGTGAACACTGAAGCTTTCTTT. Drawing the rest from reference TRBV29-1 and TRBJ1-1, the complete variable domain is SAVISQKPSRDICQRGTSLTIQCQVDSQVTMMFWYRQQPGQSLTLIATANQGSEATYESGFVIDKFPISRPNLTFSTLTVSNMSPEDSSIYLCSVLGTGVNTEAFFGQGTRLTVV.

A single count supports this clone. The chain carries TRBV27 and TRBJ2-7; possible D gene TRBD2, 5 bases. Between the trimmed V and J ends, which lost 3 bases and 2 bases, there was a span of 11 bases. The CDR3 has 14 amino acids. Germline V gene sequence: CDR1 MNHEY, CDR2 SMNVEV (reference sequence). The CDR3 nucleotides are TGTGCCAGCAGTTTGTCCCCGGGAACCTACGAGCAGTACTTC. Amino acids: CASSLSPGTYEQYF.